These 13 T cell receptor beta chains were all obtained from the same sample, sequenced in a study of chemoradiotherapy in HPV16-positive cancers. Clones were sequenced by immunoSEQ multiplex PCR, and TCRdb holds only the in-frame ones, with some missing. The sample records around 1,600 clones, around nine tenths being singletons. The sample here was tumor tissue, taken from a patient who underwent chemoradiotherapy. These receptors were collected from a human donor with HPV-associated anogenital cancer.

V gene TRBV6-6 combines with J gene TRBJ1-4; TRBD1 aligns across 7 bases. Trimming cost V 2 bases and J 8 bases; bases outside gene matches: 8. The CDR3 extends over 15 amino acids. The germline V gene encodes CDR1 MNHNY and CDR2 SVGAGI (reference sequence). CDR3 sequence reads: CASSYLDRVGEKLFF. CDR3 coding DNA: TGTGCCAGCAGTTACCTCGACAGGGTGGGGGAAAAACTGTTTTTT.

The chain carries TRBV27 and TRBJ2-3, with D maybe TRBD2 (6 bases). The V end lost 5 bases, the J end lost 2 bases, and 20 bases lay between the germline ends. Germline V gives CDR1 MNHEY, CDR2 SMNVEV (reference sequence). The CDR3 runs to 17 residues. The CDR3, as DNA: TGTGCCAGCAGTCCGGGACTGTGGTCTCTGAACACAGATACGCAGTATTTT. As protein: CASSPGLWSLNTDTQYF.

The chain combines TRBV5-6 with TRBJ2-3; D is possibly TRBD2 (7 bases). Germline CDR1 and CDR2: SGHDT and YYEEEE. The ends were cut back, 2 bases at V and 6 bases at J, with 19 bases in the middle. This CDR3 region has 16 residues. CDR3 sequence reads: CASSFRGGGELDTQYF. The CDR3 DNA reads TGTGCCAGCAGCTTTCGTGGGGGGGGCGAGCTGGATACGCAGTATTTT.

The rearrangement joins TRBV7-2 to TRBJ2-7; 10 bases are shared with TRBD1. The junction had 3 bases not matched to a gene; V was cut back by 5 bases and J by 2 bases. From germline, CDR1 is SGHTA and CDR2 FQGNSA. The CDR3 loop spans 14 amino acids. For the CDR3, the DNA is TGTGCCAGCAGCCCTGGACAGGGGGCCTACGAGCAGTACTTC. Amino acid sequence: CASSPGQGAYEQYF.

The CDR3: CASSLYPNQGGEQYF. For the CDR3, the DNA is TGTGCCAGCAGTTTGTACCCCAATCAGGGAGGCGAGCAGTACTTC. The rearrangement links TRBV28 to TRBJ2-7; D is perhaps TRBD2 (6 bases). This CDR3 comprises 15 residues. V was clipped by 3 bases and J by 6 bases, with 18 bases between them. Germline V gene sequence: CDR1 MDHEN, CDR2 SYDVKM.

This sequence joins TRBV9 and TRBJ2-1; D may be TRBD1 (5 bases). CDR3 length equals 15 residues. V was cut by 1 base and J by 2 bases, with 10 bases left in between. In germline, CDR1 is SGDLS, CDR2 YYNGEE. The CDR3 bases are TGTGCCAGCAGCGTACCAGGGAACGCCTACAATGAGCAGTTCTTC. It specifies CASSVPGNAYNEQFF.

The chain couples TRBV5-1 to TRBJ2-2; unclear D gene. The germline gives CDR1 SGHRS, CDR2 YFSETQ. The CDR3 covers 13 residues. Trimming cost V 0 bases and J 1 base, with 1 base left between them. The CDR3 is CASSLGNTGELFF. The CDR3 coding sequence is TGCGCCAGCAGCTTGGGGAACACCGGGGAGCTGTTTTTT.

This clone was detected once. Germline is not matched at one junction end, which may reflect a read error. The V gene is TRBV6-7, the J gene TRBJ2-2; 12 nucleotides line up with TRBD1. TRBV6-7 is an open reading frame, and its role is uncertain. This CDR3 spans 20 amino acids. As DNA, the CDR3 is TGTGCCAGCAGTAACTCCGGGACAGGGGGCTTTTACGCGAACACCGGGGAGCTGTTTTTT. Protein sequence: CASSNSGTGGFYANTGELFF.

This chain links TRBV5-4 with TRBJ2-5; D is perhaps TRBD2 (5 bases). Per the germline V gene, CDR1 is SGHNT and CDR2 is YYREEE (reference sequence). The CDR3 length is 14 residues. Trimming took off 4 bases at V and 7 bases at J, with 17 bases between the two ends. The CDR3 loop reads CASSMTREGRTQYF. CDR3 DNA sequence: TGTGCCAGCAGCATGACCCGGGAAGGTAGGACCCAGTACTTC.

CDR3 in amino acids: CASSKERDTSYGYTF. The CDR3 nucleotides are TGTGCCAGCAGTAAAGAGAGGGACACGTCCTATGGCTACACCTTC. V gene TRBV2 combines with J gene TRBJ1-2, with a tentative D call TRBD1 (6 bases). Germline V CDR1 and CDR2: SNHLY, FYNNEI. V was shortened by 5 bases and J by 4 bases, with 17 bases between the two germline ends. This CDR3 has 15 amino acids.

The chain joins TRBV9 to TRBJ1-3; D gene uncertain. The CDR3 runs to 18 residues. CDR1 and CDR2 from the germline V gene are SGDLS and YYNGEE. Trimming removed 0 bases at V and 4 bases at J, with 20 bases between. The CDR3 region is CASSVGGGMEVAGNTIYF. CDR3 DNA: TGTGCCAGCAGCGTAGGCGGAGGGATGGAGGTCGCCGGAAACACCATATATTTT.

This chain uses TRBV5-1 with TRBJ1-2; D unclear. Germline V gene data show CDR1 as SGHRS and CDR2 as YFSETQ. There are 14 residues in the CDR3. With 0 bases removed from V and 5 bases from J, the gap between germline ends came to 11 bases. The CDR3 spells CASSLEWGNYGYTF. Here the CDR3 DNA reads TGCGCCAGCAGCTTGGAATGGGGAAATTATGGCTACACCTTC.

This chain connects TRBV10-2 to TRBJ2-2, with TRBD1 matching over 9 bases. The junction had 6 bases not matched to a gene; V was cut back by 4 bases and J by 6 bases. Germline assignment: CDR1 WSHSY and CDR2 SAAADI. The CDR3 runs to 15 residues. CDR3 sequence reads: CASSGATGGPGELFF. Written as DNA, the CDR3 is TGCGCCAGCAGTGGCGCGACAGGGGGACCCGGGGAGCTGTTTTTT.